A selection of T cell receptor beta chains follows, all from one sample in a study of PD-1 blockade in mismatch repair-deficient tumors. Method: immunoSEQ multiplex PCR; TCRdb's copy keeps in-frame clones and lacks some. This table has under 40,000 clones, approximately 88% appearing once. This sample comprised PBMCs, obtained approximately 41 weeks after starting pembrolizumab. The origin of the receptors is an adult with mismatch repair-deficient cancer. Both conserved end residues are part of each CDR3. A D gene is named only where the DNA matches it firmly. Clone size is shown for a subset of rows, as once, few, many or a class of expanded clone.

>TRBV6-6|-|TRBJ1-2|-
CASRISGDYGYTF
TGTGCCAGCAGAATATCCGGGGACTATGGCTACACCTTC
>TRBV6-4|-|TRBJ1-1|-
CASSVDTRTEAFF
TGTGCCAGCAGTGTGGACACTCGCACTGAAGCTTTCTTT
>TRBV5-1|-|TRBJ2-5|-
CASSFLGTAGERQYF
TGCGCCAGCAGCTTTCTCGGCACGGCCGGGGAAAGGCAGTACTTC
>TRBV15|-|TRBJ2-5|-
CATSRDAPAWESQETQYF
TGTGCCACCAGCAGAGACGCCCCGGCCTGGGAGAGCCAAGAGACCCAGTACTTC
>TRBV28|once|TRBJ1-1|-
CASSLTVNTEAFF
TGTGCCAGCAGTTTGACAGTGAACACTGAAGCTTTCTTT
>TRBV28|once|TRBJ2-7|TRBD2
CASSGYPTSGRITYEQYF
TGTGCCAGTTCAGGGTACCCCACTAGCGGGAGAATTACCTACGAGCAGTACTTC
>TRBV5-6|-|TRBJ2-3|TRBD1
CASSGTGMADTQYF
TGTGCCAGCAGCGGGACAGGGATGGCAGATACGCAGTATTTT
>TRBV5-6|-|TRBJ2-7|-
CASSLGGEDYEQYF
TGTGCCAGCAGCTTGGGAGGAGAAGACTACGAGCAGTACTTC
>TRBV30|-|TRBJ2-5|-
CAWSVGTRETQYF
TGTGCCTGGAGTGTGGGGACTCGGGAGACCCAGTACTTC
>TRBV9|-|TRBJ2-7|-
CASTPSPGTLAGLEQYF
TGTGCCAGCACCCCCTCTCCCGGGACTTTGGCCGGTCTCGAGCAGTACTTC
>TRBV6-6|-|TRBJ2-3|-
CASSDSGSTDTQYF
TGTGCCAGCAGCGACTCCGGAAGCACAGATACGCAGTATTTT
>TRBV5-1|once|TRBJ1-2|-
CAERGGNGGYTF
TGCGCCGAGCGGGGTGGGAACGGTGGCTACACCTTC
>TRBV27|-|TRBJ2-3|-
CASSLGGLTDTQYF
TGTGCCAGCAGTTTAGGGGGACTCACAGATACGCAGTATTTT
>TRBV6-5|-|TRBJ2-5|-
CASSRPGQNKETQYF
TGTGCCAGCAGCCGACCGGGACAAAATAAAGAGACCCAGTACTTC
>TRBV19|-|TRBJ1-1|TRBD1
CASKFVGQHTEAFF
TGTGCCAGTAAATTCGTGGGACAGCACACTGAAGCTTTCTTT
>TRBV28|-|TRBJ1-2|TRBD1
CASATLGQGYYGYTF
TGTGCCAGCGCTACCTTGGGACAGGGATACTATGGCTACACCTTC
>TRBV5-1|-|TRBJ2-3|TRBD2
CASSLRPAGEGVDTQYF
TGCGCCAGCAGCCTACGTCCAGCGGGAGAGGGTGTTGATACGCAGTATTTT
>TRBV2|-|TRBJ2-7|-
CASKMNREGIYEQYF
TGTGCCAGCAAAATGAACAGGGAGGGTATCTACGAGCAGTACTTC
>TRBV5-1|-|TRBJ2-5|TRBD2
CASSRLAGAQETQYF
TGCGCCAGCAGCAGGTTAGCGGGAGCTCAGGAGACCCAGTACTTC
>TRBV4-1|-|TRBJ2-7|TRBD2
CASSQLGLAGYEQYF
TGCGCCAGCAGCCAACTGGGACTAGCGGGATACGAGCAGTACTTC
>TRBV19|-|TRBJ2-7|TRBD2
CASSSSGNSYEQYF
TGTGCCAGTAGTTCTAGCGGGAACTCCTACGAGCAGTACTTC
>TRBV2|-|TRBJ1-6|-
CASSVQGTTLHF
TGTGCCAGCAGTGTCCAGGGAACGACCCTCCACTTT
>TRBV19|-|TRBJ1-2|TRBD1
CASSRGTGDGYTF
TGTGCCAGTAGTAGGGGGACAGGGGATGGCTACACCTTC
>TRBV5-1|-|TRBJ2-7|TRBD1
CASSFDRGGDEQYF
TGCGCCAGCAGCTTCGACAGGGGCGGGGATGAGCAGTACTTC
>TRBV14|-|TRBJ1-1|-
CASSLYRDGTEAFF
TGTGCCAGCAGCCTTTACAGGGATGGCACTGAAGCTTTCTTT
>TRBV14|-|TRBJ2-5|-
CASSRMAGTETQYF
TGTGCCAGCAGCCGGATGGCAGGTACCGAGACCCAGTACTTC